The 14 T cell receptor beta chains presented below share a single source sample, sequenced in a study of T cells in Graves' hyperthyroidism and ophthalmopathy. RNA transcripts yielded amplified TCR beta CDR3 regions. The TCR CDR3 first-round RT-PCR relied on the HTBI primer set. TCRdb reprocessed the multiplex PCR reads via MiXCR and lists one record per CDR3 protein. Of around 420,000 distinct CDR3 sequences in the sample, approximately 15% were seen once. Sequenced material: blood. Receptors were obtained from a woman under 30 with Graves' hyperthyroidism.

This clonotype was seen a handful of times. A clone one base away is much larger, so this may be a read error. The chain combines TRBV5-1 with TRBJ2-1; no reliable D call. CDR1 is SGHRS, CDR2 YFSETQ, per germline. Trimming took 0 bases from V and 11 from J, leaving 12 bases between them. The CDR3 loop spans 13 amino acids. The CDR3 spells CASSLGGSNKQFF. The CDR3 DNA sequence: TGCGCCAGCAGCTTGGGGGGTTCAAATAAGCAGTTCTTC.

The rearrangement uses TRBV9 and TRBJ1-5; D remains unclear. The CDR3 extends over 14 amino acids. The V end was cut by 0 bases, the J end by 0 bases, with 4 bases between. Germline-derived CDR1 and CDR2 are SGDLS and YYNGEE. CDR3: CASSVGDSNQPQHF. CDR3 coding DNA: TGTGCCAGCAGCGTAGGGGATAGCAATCAGCCCCAGCATTTT. Based on the CDR3 plus reference TRBV9 and TRBJ1-5, the full variable domain is DSGVTQTPKHLITATGQRVTLRCSPRSGDLSVYWYQQSLDQGLQFLIQYYNGEERAKGNILERFSAQQFPDLHSELNLSSLELGDSALYFCASSVGDSNQPQHFGDGTRLSIL.

This clonotype was seen repeatedly, ten times or more. J is TRBJ2-5 and V is TRBV20-1, with D perhaps TRBD1 (5 bases). V was pared by 5 bases and J by 4 bases, with 17 bases between. The CDR3 runs 14 residues. Germline assignment: CDR1 DFQATT and CDR2 SNEGSKA (reference sequence). CDR3 amino acids: CSARKGPAGETQYF. CDR3 nucleotide sequence: TGCAGTGCTCGAAAGGGGCCCGCCGGAGAGACCCAGTACTTC.

This clonotype was recorded at least ten times. The chain has TRBV27 and TRBJ2-1; D remains ambiguous. V dropped 3 bases and J dropped 4 bases, with 7 bases sitting between them. Per germline, CDR1 MNHEY and CDR2 SMNVEV (reference sequence). CDR3 length equals 13 residues. CDR3 DNA sequence: TGTGCCAGCAGTTTGATAATATACAATGAGCAGTTCTTC. Translating gives CASSLIIYNEQFF.

In its sample, this clonotype was seen many times. In DNA form, the CDR3 reads TGCGCCAGCAGCTTAGGACAGACTGGGGAGCTGTTTTTT. Residues: CASSLGQTGELFF. The J gene is TRBJ2-2, the V gene TRBV5-1; D might be TRBD1 (6 bases). CDR1 and CDR2 from the germline V gene are SGHRS and YFSETQ. This CDR3 spans 13 amino acids. V lost 2 bases and J lost 8, with 10 bases in between.

V gene TRBV19 combines with J gene TRBJ2-1; 10 nucleotides line up with TRBD2. The germline V gene has CDR1 LNHDA and CDR2 SQIVND (reference sequence). J lost 0 bases, V lost 7 bases, and 9 bases had no gene match. This CDR3 is built from 17 residues. This CDR3 reads CASTTVSGRPSYNEQFF. CDR3 in DNA: TGTGCCAGTACCACCGTTAGCGGGAGGCCCTCCTACAATGAGCAGTTCTTC.

This clonotype occurred a few times. The chain combines TRBV20-1 with TRBJ2-5; 10 bases map to TRBD2. Germline CDR1 reads DFQATT; CDR2 reads SNEGSKA (reference sequence). The CDR3 extends over 16 amino acids. The V gene end was trimmed by 1 base and the J gene end by 4 bases; junction bases not matched to a gene: 9. CDR3 amino acids: CSARGTSGRLRETQYF. CDR3 DNA: TGCAGTGCTAGAGGGACTAGCGGACGGCTTAGAGAGACCCAGTACTTC.

The chain couples TRBV29-1 to TRBJ2-7, with 12 bases that match TRBD1. Looked up from germline, CDR1 is SQVTM and CDR2 is ANQGSEA. Trimming took 5 bases from V and 4 from J; bases not matched to a gene: 9. CDR3 length: 15 amino acids. Written as DNA, the CDR3 is TGCAGCGTTCCAGGGTGGGGACAGGGGGCGTACGAGCAGTACTTC. It codes for CSVPGWGQGAYEQYF.

This clonotype appeared a few times. The gene calls are TRBV29-1 and TRBJ1-1; D is unclear. In germline, CDR1 is SQVTM, CDR2 ANQGSEA. Trimming pared 6 bases from V and 10 bases from J, leaving 12 bases between. The length of the CDR3 is 10 residues. The CDR3 spells CSVKPSTAFF. The CDR3, as DNA: TGCAGCGTGAAACCGTCCACAGCTTTCTTT.

This clonotype was detected only a few times. The CDR3 loop is CASSLVAANGNTIYF. The CDR3 DNA reads as TGCGCCAGCAGCTTGGTGGCGGCCAACGGAAACACCATATATTTT. The J gene is TRBJ1-3, the V gene TRBV5-1; no firm D call. The CDR3 is made up of 15 amino acids. Looked up from germline, CDR1 is SGHRS and CDR2 is YFSETQ. V lost 0 bases and J lost 4, with 11 bases in between.

This clonotype was counted between two and nine times. CDR3: CASSGVGLAGGRDTQYF. CDR3 nucleotide sequence: TGTGCCAGCAGCGGAGTGGGGCTAGCGGGAGGGCGAGATACGCAGTATTTT. The chain combines TRBV9 with TRBJ2-3; 12 bases fit TRBD2. Germline V gene lookup returns CDR1 SGDLS and CDR2 YYNGEE. The CDR3 runs 17 residues. With V trimmed by 3 bases and J by 5 bases, 10 bases remained unmatched.

The chain has TRBV28 and TRBJ1-5, with a tentative D call TRBD1 (5 bases). CDR1 MDHEN and CDR2 SYDVKM come from the germline V gene. V lost 1 base and J lost 4, with 14 bases in between. The CDR3 contains 16 residues. CDR3 region: CASSLSVGAGNQPQHF. CDR3 bases: TGTGCCAGCAGTTTATCGGTAGGGGCTGGTAATCAGCCCCAGCATTTT.

This clonotype was observed at least ten times. This chain joins TRBV27 and TRBJ2-1, with 9 bases lining up with TRBD2. V was clipped by 7 bases and J by 0 bases; unmatched bases: 10. Looked up from germline, CDR1 is MNHEY and CDR2 is SMNVEV (reference sequence). The CDR3 is 17 amino acids. The CDR3 here is CASNRLAGASSYNEQFF. The CDR3, as DNA: TGTGCCAGCAATAGATTAGCGGGAGCGAGCTCCTACAATGAGCAGTTCTTC.

Comment on this clonotype: This may stem from a read error, because a much larger clone lies one nucleotide away. The J gene is TRBJ2-4, the V gene TRBV3-1, with D unclear. The CDR3 has 15 amino acids. V shed 4 bases and J shed 8 bases, with 18 bases lying between them. Germline CDR1 reads LGHDT; CDR2 reads YNNKEL (reference sequence). CDR3 sequence reads: CASSRDLMGSDIQYF. CDR3 nucleotides: TGTGCCAGCAGCCGAGATCTGATGGGGTCGGACATTCAGTACTTC.